Each of the 20 T cell receptor beta chains below was sequenced from the same sample in a study of T cell changes during pregnancy in multiple sclerosis. Generated by immunoSEQ multiplex PCR, the TCRdb table keeps only in-frame clones and is missing some. The sample contains 36,000 or so clones, around 91% of which appear only once. The sample was CD8+ T cells from peripheral blood mononuclear cells, taken in the third trimester of pregnancy. The receptors shown here come from a female donor with multiple sclerosis, enrolled in a pregnancy study.

The chain couples TRBV10-3 to TRBJ1-1, with a possible D match to TRBD1 (5 bases). CDR3 length equals 12 residues. The germline V gene has CDR1 ENHRY and CDR2 SYGVKD. Trimming removed 6 bases at V and 4 bases at J, with 9 bases between. This CDR3 reads CAIRAGGTEAFF. The CDR3 nucleotides are TGTGCCATCAGGGCCGGGGGCACTGAAGCTTTCTTT.

This chain uses TRBV19 with TRBJ2-1; no definite D call. The CDR3 consists of 13 residues. V gave up 4 bases and J gave up 1 base, with 5 bases separating them. Germline CDR1 LNHDA, CDR2 SQIVND (reference sequence). This CDR3 reads CASSSDSYNEQFF. The CDR3, as DNA: TGTGCCAGTAGTAGCGATTCCTACAATGAGCAGTTCTTC.

This chain links TRBV19 with TRBJ2-7; TRBD2 is a possible D gene (6 bases). The CDR3 is 15 amino acids. Germline V gene lookup returns CDR1 LNHDA and CDR2 SQIVND (reference sequence). Trimming shortened V by 3 bases and J by 3 bases, and 15 bases separated the two germline ends. The CDR3 bases are TGTGCCAGTAGTATCGGATCGGGAGCGAACTACGAGCAGTACTTC. This codes for CASSIGSGANYEQYF.

The rearrangement links TRBV6-1 to TRBJ2-2; possible D gene TRBD2, 6 bases. The V end was cut by 7 bases, the J end by 3 bases, with 12 bases between. This CDR3 region has 14 residues. Germline V gene lookup returns CDR1 MNHNS and CDR2 SASEGT. This CDR3 reads CASNNGDYTGELFF. In DNA form, the CDR3 reads TGTGCCAGCAACAACGGGGACTACACCGGGGAGCTGTTTTTT.

The J gene is TRBJ2-3, the V gene TRBV9; D gene unclear. V was trimmed by 2 bases and J by 0 bases, leaving 7 bases between them. CDR1 and CDR2 from the germline V gene are SGDLS and YYNGEE. There are 14 residues in the CDR3. CDR3 coding DNA: TGTGCCAGCAGCGTTGGCGGAAGCACAGATACGCAGTATTTT. This encodes CASSVGGSTDTQYF.

This chain joins TRBV19 and TRBJ2-7; 9 nucleotides line up with TRBD1. In germline, CDR1 is LNHDA, CDR2 SQIVND (reference sequence). V dropped 6 bases and J dropped 0; count of bases not matched to a gene: 3. This CDR3 spans 14 amino acids. CDR3 nucleotide sequence: TGTGCCAGTAGATGGGGACAGGGCTCCTACGAGCAGTACTTC. Translation gives CASRWGQGSYEQYF.

V gene TRBV27 combines with J gene TRBJ1-2; 8 positions agree with TRBD1. The V and J ends lost 0 bases and 2 bases, in that order; junction bases with no gene match: 2. CDR3 length equals 15 residues. The germline CDR1 and CDR2 sequences are MNHEY and SMNVEV (reference sequence). The CDR3 DNA follows: TGTGCCAGCAGTTTATCGGGGGACAGGAACTATGGCTACACCTTC. It specifies CASSLSGDRNYGYTF.

The gene calls are TRBV5-5 and TRBJ1-5; TRBD1 agrees at 9 bases. The CDR3 loop spans 17 amino acids. CDR1 and CDR2 from the germline V gene are SGHKS and YYEKEE (reference sequence). The junction had 9 bases not matched to a gene; V was cut back by 1 base and J by 4 bases. In DNA form, the CDR3 reads TGTGCCAGCAGCTTGTTTTCGACAGGGGGGCCGAATCAGCCCCAGCATTTT. Protein: CASSLFSTGGPNQPQHF.

The chain links TRBV4-3 to TRBJ1-2; D perhaps matches TRBD1 (5 bases). The CDR3 has 15 residues. Germline-derived CDR1 and CDR2 are LGHNA and YSLEER. Trimming cost V 4 bases and J 0 bases, with 12 bases left between them. The CDR3, as DNA: TGCGCCAGCAGCCCCAGGGCCAGTCCTAACTATGGCTACACCTTC. It specifies CASSPRASPNYGYTF.

The sample holds a few counts of this clone. The rearrangement uses TRBV14 and TRBJ2-7; 9 bases map to TRBD1. Per germline, CDR1 SGHDN and CDR2 FVKESK. This CDR3 is built from 15 residues. The J segment lost 3 bases and the V segment lost 3 bases, leaving 6 bases of the junction unmatched. The CDR3 region is CASSHDGTGRYEQYF. For the CDR3, the DNA is TGTGCCAGCAGCCATGACGGGACAGGGCGCTACGAGCAGTACTTC. Variable domain in full (rest from reference TRBV14 and TRBJ2-7): EAGVTQFPSHSVIEKGQTVTLRCDPISGHDNLYWYRRVMGKEIKFLLHFVKESKQDESGMPNNRFLAERTGGTYSTLKVQPAELEDSGVYFCASSHDGTGRYEQYFGPGTRLTVT.

This chain joins TRBV13 and TRBJ1-3; possibly TRBD1 for D (5 bases). CDR1 and CDR2 from the germline V gene are PRHDT and FYEKMQ (reference sequence). V gave up 0 bases and J gave up 0 bases, with 12 bases separating them. The CDR3 totals 17 residues. The CDR3 nucleotides read TGTGCCAGCAGCTTAGGATGGGGGGTCCCCTCTGGAAACACCATATATTTT. Amino acids: CASSLGWGVPSGNTIYF.

This sequence joins TRBV23-1 and TRBJ1-2, with 8 positions matching TRBD1. TRBV23-1 is recorded as an ORF, its role being uncertain. CDR3 length: 15 residues. Trimming at V came to 3 bases and at J to 6 bases, leaving 9 bases not matched to a gene. The CDR3 DNA reads as TGCGCCAGCAGTCATCGGGCAGGGGGCTTTGATGGCTACACCTTC. It encodes CASSHRAGGFDGYTF.

The chain is built from TRBV4-3 and TRBJ1-2; no clear D gene. Per the germline V gene, CDR1 is LGHNA and CDR2 is YSLEER. Trimming removed 0 bases from V and 5 bases from J, with 10 bases in between. This CDR3 contains 14 residues. This CDR3 reads CASSQDRGSYGYTF. CDR3 nucleotides: TGCGCCAGCAGCCAAGATCGAGGAAGTTATGGCTACACCTTC.

The chain has TRBV7-9 and TRBJ2-5, with TRBD2 as a possible D gene (5 bases). Between the trimmed V and J ends, which lost 8 bases and 4 bases, there was a span of 14 bases. This CDR3 spans 13 amino acids. Germline V CDR1 and CDR2: SEHNR, FQNEAQ (reference sequence). DNA of the CDR3: TGTGCCAGCGGTGCCCTACTAGGAGAGACCCAGTACTTC. Translated, it gives CASGALLGETQYF.

The chain combines TRBV19 with TRBJ2-1; D is possibly TRBD1 (5 bases). CDR1 and CDR2 (germline): LNHDA, SQIVND (reference sequence). Trimming cost V 5 bases and J 3 bases, with 8 bases left between them. The CDR3 runs to 13 residues. CDR3 sequence: CASSLGLYNEQFF. The DNA for the CDR3 is TGTGCCAGTAGTTTGGGGCTCTACAATGAGCAGTTCTTC. Full variable domain (outside the CDR3, taken from reference TRBV19 and TRBJ2-1): DGGITQSPKYLFRKEGQNVTLSCEQNLNHDAMYWYRQDPGQGLRLIYYSQIVNDFQKGDIAEGYSVSREKKESFPLTVTSAQKNPTAFYLCASSLGLYNEQFFGPGTRLTVL.

This clone was seen just once. J is TRBJ1-1 and V is TRBV4-2; maybe TRBD1 (6 bases). Trimming removed 5 bases at V and 0 bases at J, with 19 bases between. The CDR3 contains 17 residues. The germline gives CDR1 LGHNA, CDR2 YNFKEQ. The CDR3 DNA sequence: TGTGCCAGCAGCTATAGGACAGATGGGAGTATGAACACTGAAGCTTTCTTT. It codes for CASSYRTDGSMNTEAFF.

This chain uses TRBV11-2 with TRBJ2-5, with 10 nucleotides matching TRBD2. The CDR3 has 17 residues. Germline values: CDR1 SGHAT, CDR2 FQNNGV. J lost 4 bases, V lost 5 bases, and 13 bases had no gene match. The CDR3 is CASSELAGPASAETQYF. The CDR3 coding sequence is TGTGCCAGCAGCGAACTAGCGGGGCCTGCCTCAGCAGAGACCCAGTACTTC.

The J gene is TRBJ1-2, the V gene TRBV10-3, with TRBD1 matching over 7 bases. Unmatched junction bases numbered 3, after V lost 2 bases and J lost 3 bases. The CDR3 contains 14 residues. CDR1 is ENHRY and CDR2 is SYGVKD in the germline V gene. CDR3 in DNA: TGTGCCATCAGTGAGACAGGGGTTGACTATGGCTACACCTTC. Its translation is CAISETGVDYGYTF.

This clone was counted a single time. DNA for the CDR3: TGTGCCAGCAGCCTTCGGAGGTCAGATACGCAGTATTTT. The encoded protein is CASSLRRSDTQYF. The chain links TRBV11-2 to TRBJ2-3; possibly TRBD2 for D (5 bases). Germline CDR1 reads SGHAT; CDR2 reads FQNNGV. CDR3 length equals 13 residues. V was trimmed by 5 bases and J by 4 bases, leaving 10 bases between them.

V gene TRBV7-9 combines with J gene TRBJ1-2; D possibly corresponds to TRBD1 (6 bases). V was trimmed by 5 bases and J by 4 bases, leaving 20 bases between them. The CDR3 extends over 16 amino acids. Germline CDR1 reads SEHNR; CDR2 reads FQNEAQ (reference sequence). The CDR3 sequence is CASSPQPGDRSYGYTF. In nucleotides, the CDR3 is TGTGCCAGCAGCCCGCAACCCGGAGACAGGTCCTATGGCTACACCTTC. Looking up the rest from reference TRBV7-9 and TRBJ1-2 gives the full variable domain: DTGVSQNPRHKITKRGQNVTFRCDPISEHNRLYWYRQTLGQGPEFLTYFQNEAQLEKSRLLSDRFSAERPKGSFSTLEIQRTEQGDSAMYLCASSPQPGDRSYGYTFGSGTRLTVV.